Listed here is a single T cell receptor (beta chain). Clones were sequenced by immunoSEQ multiplex PCR, and TCRdb holds only the in-frame ones, with some missing. The sample lists about 58,000 clones, 82% occurring once. Germline V gene sequence: CDR1 GTSNPN, CDR2 SVGIG (reference sequence). The V gene lost 1 base and the J gene lost 2 bases, with 10 bases spanning the gap. The CDR3 is 14 amino acids. This entry belongs to a study of OX40 agonist ivuxolimab in advanced cancers. This TCR came from an adult with an advanced solid tumor such as melanoma, head and neck, liver or kidney cancer. The rearrangement joins TRBV30 to TRBJ2-3, with no clear D. The source was CD4+ or CD8+ T cells sorted from blood, collected in a trial of the OX40 agonist ivuxolimab. The CDR3 loop is CAWSDSLSTDTQYF. The CDR3 DNA follows: TGTGCCTGGAGTGACAGCCTCTCCACAGATACGCAGTATTTT.